The 18 T cell receptor beta chains below all came from one sample that was sequenced in a study of response to subunit inactivated influenza vaccine. TCRdb processed the RT-PCR reads anew with MiXCR; each CDR3 protein has one entry. The sample includes about 780,000 distinct CDR3 sequences, approximately 18% of them seen just once. This specimen was PBMCs from blood, taken around 5 days after vaccination. All receptors come from a man aged 50 to 59 who received an inactivated influenza vaccine.

This clonotype has a handful of counts. The rearrangement joins TRBV10-3 to TRBJ1-1; no clear D gene. Deletions cut 0 bases from V and 4 bases from J, with 6 bases between. CDR1 ENHRY and CDR2 SYGVKD come from the germline V gene. This CDR3 spans 13 amino acids. CDR3 sequence reads: CAISESAATEAFF. CDR3 nucleotides: TGTGCCATCAGTGAGTCGGCAGCCACTGAAGCTTTCTTT.

This clonotype showed up just a few times. The CDR3 loop reads CASSYRMRGRGNQPQHF. The CDR3 DNA reads TGTGCCAGCAGTTACCGGATGCGGGGCCGAGGCAATCAGCCCCAGCATTTT. The chain employs TRBV6-5 and TRBJ1-5, with D maybe TRBD1 (5 bases). CDR3 length: 17 amino acids. Trimming removed 2 bases from V and 2 bases from J, with 16 bases in between. Per the germline V gene, CDR1 is MNHEY and CDR2 is SVGAGI.

This clonotype was counted only a few times. The chain carries TRBV20-1 and TRBJ2-1; D is ambiguous. The CDR3 is made up of 16 amino acids. V shed 0 bases and J shed 5 bases, with 17 bases lying between them. Germline lookup yields CDR1 DFQATT and CDR2 SNEGSKA (reference sequence). The CDR3 sequence: CSARDKAPQGDNEQFF. The CDR3 region has the DNA TGCAGTGCTAGAGATAAGGCCCCTCAAGGAGACAATGAGCAGTTCTTC.

Ten or more counts support this clonotype. V and J are TRBV29-1 and TRBJ2-7; 9 bases match TRBD1. Germline V lookup: CDR1 SQVTM, CDR2 ANQGSEA. This CDR3 region has 14 residues. V was pared by 5 bases and J by 2 bases, with 7 bases of the junction left unmatched. The CDR3 here is CSVLPRDRAYEQYF. CDR3 DNA: TGCAGCGTTCTTCCACGGGACAGGGCCTACGAGCAGTACTTC.

The chain couples TRBV6-1 to TRBJ2-4, with D perhaps TRBD1 (5 bases). Germline lookup yields CDR1 MNHNS and CDR2 SASEGT. CDR3 length: 13 amino acids. V lost 6 bases and J 7 bases, leaving 13 bases between the germline ends. The DNA of the CDR3 is TGTGCCAGCAGGGACCCCAGGGTCAACATTCAGTACTTC. The encoded protein is CASRDPRVNIQYF.

This clonotype was seen at least ten times. The V gene is TRBV12-3 or TRBV12-4, the J gene TRBJ2-7, with 8 bases fitting TRBD1. This CDR3 has 15 amino acids. With V trimmed by 3 bases and J by 0 bases, 4 bases remained unmatched. In DNA, the CDR3 is TGTGCCAGCAGTTTTAGGACAGGGAGCTCCTACGAGCAGTACTTC. It specifies CASSFRTGSSYEQYF.

This clonotype was observed a few times. The J gene is TRBJ1-1, the V gene TRBV9; no clear D. Germline V gene sequence: CDR1 SGDLS, CDR2 YYNGEE. With 4 bases removed from V and 0 bases from J, the gap between germline ends came to 7 bases. The CDR3 is 13 residues long. CDR3 amino acids: CASSPRMNTEAFF. The CDR3 DNA reads TGTGCCAGCAGCCCCCGTATGAACACTGAAGCTTTCTTT.

This clonotype was recorded a few times. The V and J genes are TRBV4-1 and TRBJ2-1, with 7 positions matching TRBD2. This CDR3 is 13 amino acids long. The J segment lost 8 bases and the V segment lost 4 bases, leaving 5 bases of the junction unmatched. The germline gives CDR1 MGHRA, CDR2 YSYEKL. CDR3 nucleotides: TGCGCCAGCAGCCCCTTCGGGGGGTATGAGCAGTTCTTC. This translates into CASSPFGGYEQFF.

This clonotype was detected ten times or more. V gene TRBV15 combines with J gene TRBJ1-5; D gene ambiguous. V was trimmed by 5 bases and J by 4 bases, leaving 21 bases between them. The CDR3 totals 17 residues. CDR1 is LNHNV and CDR2 is YYDKDF in the germline V gene (reference sequence). CDR3 region: CATSYGRNHGRNQPQHF. The CDR3 DNA sequence: TGTGCCACCAGCTACGGCAGGAACCACGGTCGGAATCAGCCCCAGCATTTT.

This clonotype was picked up a small number of times. The chain recombines TRBV7-2 with TRBJ1-2; D may be TRBD1 (5 bases). Per the germline V gene, CDR1 is SGHTA and CDR2 is FQGNSA. The CDR3 runs to 15 residues. V was cut by 5 bases and J by 0 bases, with 13 bases left in between. CDR3 coding DNA: TGTGCCAGCAGCCTAGGGACCGCAGCTAACTATGGCTACACCTTC. Amino acids: CASSLGTAANYGYTF.

Many counts were recorded for this clonotype. The genes are TRBV12-3 or TRBV12-4 and TRBJ1-6; D is possibly TRBD1 (6 bases). Deletions cut 3 bases from V and 14 bases from J, with 11 bases between. There are 12 residues in the CDR3. The CDR3: CASSLGQGTLHF. In DNA form, the CDR3 reads TGTGCCAGCAGTTTGGGGCAGGGGACCCTCCACTTT.

This chain joins TRBV7-3 and TRBJ2-1; D unclear. The CDR3 is 13 amino acids. V gave up 1 base and J gave up 4 bases, with 5 bases separating them. Germline CDR1 reads SGHTA; CDR2 reads FQGTGA. Written as DNA, the CDR3 is TGTGCCAGCAGCTTAAACCGATACAATGAGCAGTTCTTC. This gives the protein CASSLNRYNEQFF. The full variable domain, with the rest looked up from reference TRBV7-3 and TRBJ2-1, is GAGVSQTPSNKVTEKGKYVELRCDPISGHTALYWYRQSLGQGPEFLIYFQGTGAADDSGLPNDRFFAVRPEGSVSTLKIQRTERGDSAVYLCASSLNRYNEQFFGPGTRLTVL.

This clonotype has a handful of counts. The chain joins TRBV12-3 or TRBV12-4 to TRBJ1-2, with D perhaps TRBD1 (5 bases). Trimming removed 3 bases from V and 4 bases from J, with 18 bases in between. The CDR3 runs to 16 residues. The CDR3 DNA sequence: TGTGCCAGCAGTTTCGGGGGTCAGGGCGTTGGCTATGGCTACACCTTC. Protein: CASSFGGQGVGYGYTF.

This clonotype has only a few counts. The chain recombines TRBV20-1 with TRBJ2-5; D not certain. The CDR3 length is 12 residues. Looked up from germline, CDR1 is DFQATT and CDR2 is SNEGSKA (reference sequence). Between the trimmed V and J ends, which lost 1 base and 4 bases, there was a span of 7 bases. The DNA of the CDR3 is TGCAGTGCTAGAGCGGGCCCAGAGACCCAGTACTTC. This codes for CSARAGPETQYF.

This sequence joins TRBV28 and TRBJ1-2; D unresolved. V gave up 2 bases and J gave up 5 bases, with 9 bases separating them. The CDR3 length is 13 residues. Germline loops: CDR1 MDHEN, CDR2 SYDVKM. CDR3 sequence reads: CASSLSRSYGYTF. The CDR3 DNA is TGTGCCAGCAGTTTAAGCAGGAGTTATGGCTACACCTTC.

The V and J genes are TRBV28 and TRBJ2-7, with a weak D call TRBD1 (5 bases). Germline loops: CDR1 MDHEN, CDR2 SYDVKM. Trimming left V 6 bases short and J 9 bases short, with 24 bases between. This CDR3 is built from 15 residues. The chain's CDR3 is CASSSPVMPGSGQYF. The CDR3 nucleotides read TGTGCCAGCAGCTCCCCTGTGATGCCAGGGTCGGGGCAGTACTTC.

This chain links TRBV2 with TRBJ2-1; TRBD2 matches at 9 bases. Germline V CDR1 and CDR2: SNHLY, FYNNEI. Trimming cost V 4 bases and J 7 bases; bases outside gene matches: 8. The CDR3 sequence is 15 residues long. CDR3 in DNA: TGTGCCAGCAGTGGTACTAGCGGGTATGGTAATGAGCAGTTCTTC. It specifies CASSGTSGYGNEQFF.

The sample holds many counts of this clonotype. The V and J genes are TRBV6-5 and TRBJ2-2; D unclear. The germline V gene encodes CDR1 MNHEY and CDR2 SVGAGI. The CDR3 loop spans 13 amino acids. The V end lost 4 bases, the J end lost 6 bases, and 9 bases lay between the germline ends. The CDR3: CASSSRSSGELFF. In DNA form, the CDR3 reads TGTGCCAGCAGTTCCCGTTCTTCCGGGGAGCTGTTTTTT.